The clone carrying this T cell receptor (beta chain) was seen a single time. The sample belongs to a study of CD8 T cells in Susac syndrome. Trimming stripped 5 bases from V and 0 bases from J, with 11 bases between. Germline-derived CDR1 and CDR2 are SGHNT and YYREEE (reference sequence). The CDR3 runs to 14 residues. Random hexamers were used to reverse transcribe the RNA input (about 0.5 to 1 ug). Amplification of the TCR beta CDR3 was carried out by immunoSEQ multiplex PCR, which spanned a total of 54 Vbeta and 13 Jbeta segments. TCRdb independently ran MiXCR on the immunoSEQ multiplex PCR reads; one entry per CDR3 protein. The table includes 200,000 to 250,000 distinct CDR3 sequences, about 96% detected once. Sequencing of TCR beta was performed on blood CD8+ and CD4+ T cells. The multiple sclerosis controls were treatment-naive patients with relapsing-remitting disease that was stable or active. FACS enriched CD8+ TEMRA cells, while bulk CD8+ and CD4+ were negatively isolated.

Sequencing was carried out using CD4+ T cells from PBMCs. J is TRBJ1-2 and V is TRBV5-4; perhaps TRBD1 as D (5 bases). This receptor was taken from a human donor with multiple sclerosis. This CDR3 is CASRTPGSNYGYTF. The CDR3 bases are TGTGCCAGCAGGACCCCAGGGTCTAACTATGGCTACACCTTC.